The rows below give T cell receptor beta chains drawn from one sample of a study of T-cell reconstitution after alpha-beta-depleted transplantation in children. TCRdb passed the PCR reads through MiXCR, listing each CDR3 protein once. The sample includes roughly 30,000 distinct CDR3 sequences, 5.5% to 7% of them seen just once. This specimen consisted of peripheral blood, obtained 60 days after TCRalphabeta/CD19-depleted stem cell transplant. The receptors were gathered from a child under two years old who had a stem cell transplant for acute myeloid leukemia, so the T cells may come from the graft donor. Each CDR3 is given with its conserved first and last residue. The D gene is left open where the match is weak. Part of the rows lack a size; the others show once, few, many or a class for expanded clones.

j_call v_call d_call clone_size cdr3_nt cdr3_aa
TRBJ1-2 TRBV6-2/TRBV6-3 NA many TGTGCCAGCAGTTACTCGAGAAGGACAACCTATGGCTACACCTTC CASSYSRRTTYGYTF
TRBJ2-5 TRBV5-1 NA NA TGCGCCAGCAGCTTGTTTCGGGGGGCTCTCGTAGAGACCCAGTACTTC CASSLFRGALVETQYF
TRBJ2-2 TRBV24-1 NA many TGTGCCACCAGTGATTTCCATAAGATTCGACAGCGTAGAATATCCGGGGAGCTGTTTTTT CATSDFHKIRQRRISGELFF
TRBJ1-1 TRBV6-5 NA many TGTGCCAGCAGTTACTCCGGACACCTATCCACTGAAGCTTTCTTT CASSYSGHLSTEAFF
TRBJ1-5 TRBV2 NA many TGTGCCAGCAGTGAACGGTATAGCAATCAGCCCCAGCATTTT CASSERYSNQPQHF
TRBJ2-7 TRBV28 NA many TGTGCCAGCAGTCCCGTCCCCTCCTACGAGCAGTACTTC CASSPVPSYEQYF
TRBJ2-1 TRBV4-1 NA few TGCGCCAGCAGCCTCAGGTCCCCGTTCGGGGGCAATGAGCAGTTCTTC CASSLRSPFGGNEQFF
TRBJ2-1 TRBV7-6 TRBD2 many TGTGCCAGCACCTTACTTAGGACTAGCGCCATCGGACCTTACAATGAGCAGTTCTTC CASTLLRTSAIGPYNEQFF
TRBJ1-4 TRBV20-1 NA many TGCAGTGCCCACCGGCAAGGGACTAATGAAAAACTGTTTTTT CSAHRQGTNEKLFF
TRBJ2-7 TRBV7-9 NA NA TGTGCCAGCAGCCATACCTACGAGCAGTACTTC CASSHTYEQYF
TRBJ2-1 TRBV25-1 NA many TGTGCCAGCAGTGGCCAGTGGGGTGAGCAGTTCTTC CASSGQWGEQFF
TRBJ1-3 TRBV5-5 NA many TGTGCCAGCAGCCCCCCCTTCTCTGGAAACACCATATATTTT CASSPPFSGNTIYF
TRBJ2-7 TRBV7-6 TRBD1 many TGTGCCAGCAGTGACAGGGGGCCATACGAGCAGTACTTC CASSDRGPYEQYF
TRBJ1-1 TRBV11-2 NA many TGTGCCAGCAGCTTAGGAGAGATACCTAACACTGAAGCTTTCTTT CASSLGEIPNTEAFF
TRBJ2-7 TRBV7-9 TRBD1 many TGTGCCAGCAGCTTACAGGGGGCCCGTCGGGACGAGCAGTACTTC CASSLQGARRDEQYF
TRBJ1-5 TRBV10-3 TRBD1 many TGTGCCATCAGTTGGACAGGCCCCCCATCGCCCCAGCATTTT CAISWTGPPSPQHF
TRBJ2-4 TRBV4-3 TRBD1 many TGCGCCAGCAGCTCAACAGGGGGACTAGCCAAAAACATTCAGTACTTC CASSSTGGLAKNIQYF
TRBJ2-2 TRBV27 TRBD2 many TGTGCCAGCAGTTGGTTTCCAGCGGGAGAAACCGGGGAGCTGTTTTTT CASSWFPAGETGELFF
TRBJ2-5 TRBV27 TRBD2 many TGTGCCAGCGGTCGCGCTAGCGGGAGCCAAGAGACCCAGTACTTC CASGRASGSQETQYF
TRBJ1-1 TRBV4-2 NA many TGTGCCAGCAGCCAAGATTCTTGGAACACTGAAGCTTTCTTT CASSQDSWNTEAFF
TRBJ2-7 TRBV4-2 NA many TGTGCCAGCAGCCAAAACACTGGCCGCGACTACGAGCAGTACTTC CASSQNTGRDYEQYF
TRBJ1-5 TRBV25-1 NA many TGTGCCAGCAGAAGATGGACAGCTCTTGATCAGCCCCAGCATTTT CASRRWTALDQPQHF
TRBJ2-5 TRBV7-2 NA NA TGTGCCAGCAGCTTAGGGGGCGCGGGAGAGACCCAGTACTTC CASSLGGAGETQYF
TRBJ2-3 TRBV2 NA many TGTGCCAGCAGTGAACAGGGACGTTATACGCAGTATTTT CASSEQGRYTQYF
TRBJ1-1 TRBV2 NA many TGTGCCAGCCCCGCCAGTCAGCAATGGACTGAAGCTTTCTTT CASPASQQWTEAFF
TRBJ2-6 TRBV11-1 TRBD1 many TGTGCCAGCAGCTTAGTTGGGACAGACTCCTCTGGGGCCAACGTCCTGACTTTC CASSLVGTDSSGANVLTF
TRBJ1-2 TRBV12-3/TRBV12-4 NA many TGTGCCAGCAGTTGGTCCCCTAACTATGGCTACACCTTC CASSWSPNYGYTF
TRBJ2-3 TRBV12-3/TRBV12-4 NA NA TGTGCCTGCTGTTTAGCGTCGTTTAAAGGGTGGCAGTACACAGATACGCAGTATTTT CACCLASFKGWQYTDTQYF
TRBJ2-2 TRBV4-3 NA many TGCGCCAGCAGCCAAGTGTGGGGAAGCAACACCGGGGAGCTGTTTTTT CASSQVWGSNTGELFF
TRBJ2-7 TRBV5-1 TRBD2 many TGCGCCAGCAGCTCGGGGACTAGCGGGGGGCGCTCCTACGAGCAGTACTTC CASSSGTSGGRSYEQYF
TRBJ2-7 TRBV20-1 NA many TGCAGGGGACTCCACGAGCAGTACTTC CRGLHEQYF
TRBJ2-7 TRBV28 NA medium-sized TGTGCCAGCAGTTTCGTAACAGAGCTCCCTTCCTACGAGCAGTACTTC CASSFVTELPSYEQYF
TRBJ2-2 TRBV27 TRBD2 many TGTGCCAGCAGAGGACTAGCGGGAAGCCCCGGGGAGCTGTTTTTT CASRGLAGSPGELFF
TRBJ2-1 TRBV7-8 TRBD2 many TGTGCCAGCAGCTTATTACTAGCGGCCTACAATGAGCAGTTCTTC CASSLLLAAYNEQFF
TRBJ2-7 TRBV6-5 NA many TGTGCCAGCAGTTATTATGACTCCTACGAGCAGTACTTC CASSYYDSYEQYF
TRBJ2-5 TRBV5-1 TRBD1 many TGCGCCAGCAGTCCCAGCCAGACAGGGACCCAAGAGACCCAGTACTTC CASSPSQTGTQETQYF
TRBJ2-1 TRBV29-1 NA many TGCAGCGTTGATTGCGGAGAGGGGTCCTACAATGAGCAGTTCTTC CSVDCGEGSYNEQFF
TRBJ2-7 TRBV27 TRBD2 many TGTGCCAGCAGTTTATCTCGGGGGGGCTACGAGCAGTACTTC CASSLSRGGYEQYF
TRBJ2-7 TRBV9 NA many TGTGCCAGCAGCCCTATTGGGCTCTCCTACGAGCAGTACTTC CASSPIGLSYEQYF
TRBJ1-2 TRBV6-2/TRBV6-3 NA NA TGTGCCAGCACCATGACTGGGGATGGCTACACCTTC CASTMTGDGYTF
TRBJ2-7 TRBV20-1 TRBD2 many TGCAGTGCTCCCGGACTAGCGGGAGTTGGAGAGCAGTACTTC CSAPGLAGVGEQYF
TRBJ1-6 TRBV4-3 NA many TGCGCCAGCAGCCAGCGGGACGGGAGGGCCCTCGAGTTT CASSQRDGRALEF
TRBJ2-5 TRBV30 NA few TGTGCCTGGAGTGTACGATTCCCAGAGGAGACCCAGTACTTC CAWSVRFPEETQYF
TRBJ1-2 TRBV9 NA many TGTGCCAGCGAGGGGCGAGGTTCAGGGGTGGCCTATGGCTACACCTTC CASEGRGSGVAYGYTF
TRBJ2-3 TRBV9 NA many TGTGCCAGCAGCGCCCCGGAGAGGGCGCAGTATTTT CASSAPERAQYF
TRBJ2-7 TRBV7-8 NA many TGTGCCAGCAGCTTTGAGGACCCTTCTAGTGACGAGCAGTACTTC CASSFEDPSSDEQYF
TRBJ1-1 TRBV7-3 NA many TGTGCCAGCAGCTTAACCCGCCAGCGGAACACTGAAGCTTTCTTT CASSLTRQRNTEAFF
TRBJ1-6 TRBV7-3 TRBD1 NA TGTGCCAGCAGCTCCAGGGGGTATGATTCACCCCTCCACTTT CASSSRGYDSPLHF
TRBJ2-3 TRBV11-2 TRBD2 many TGTGCCAGCAGCTTAGACGGACTAGCGGGAGTCACAGATACGCAGTATTTT CASSLDGLAGVTDTQYF
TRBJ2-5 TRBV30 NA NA TGTGCCTGGAGTGGAGGGACCCAGTACTTC CAWSGGTQYF
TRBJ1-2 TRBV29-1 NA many TGCAGCGTTGAAGAACACAACTATGGCTACACCTTC CSVEEHNYGYTF
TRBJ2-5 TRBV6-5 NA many TGTGCCAGCAGAGCGGGACAGTTAATCCAAGAGACCCAGTACTTC CASRAGQLIQETQYF
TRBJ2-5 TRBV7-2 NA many TGTGCCAGCAGCTTAGTGCGCGGAGAGACCCAGTACTTC CASSLVRGETQYF
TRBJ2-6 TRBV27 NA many TGTGCCAGCATAGGGACATCCTACGGGGCCAACGTCCTGACTTTC CASIGTSYGANVLTF
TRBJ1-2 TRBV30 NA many TGTGCCTGGACAGGGCACTATGGCTACACCTTC CAWTGHYGYTF
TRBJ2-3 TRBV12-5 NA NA TGTGCTAGTGGTGGCGGAGATAGCGGAAAGGATACGCAGTATTTT CASGGGDSGKDTQYF
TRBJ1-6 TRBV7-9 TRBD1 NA TGTGCCAGCAGCCAACCGACAGGGTTGGGTTCACCCCTCCACTTT CASSQPTGLGSPLHF
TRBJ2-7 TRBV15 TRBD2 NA TGTGCCACCAGCAGAGAGTTGGGAGGGCACGAGCAGTACTTC CATSRELGGHEQYF
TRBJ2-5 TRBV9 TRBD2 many TGTGCCAGCAGCTTAGCTGGGCGAAGCGGGAGGAAGGAGACCCAGTACTTC CASSLAGRSGRKETQYF
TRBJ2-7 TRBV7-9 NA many TGTGCCAGCAGCTTGGCGACCGGGGGCTCCTACGAGCAGTACTTC CASSLATGGSYEQYF